The 20 T cell receptor beta chains presented below share a single source sample, sequenced in a study of regulatory T cells in long-lasting Graves disease. Libraries of TCR beta came from iRepertoire HTBI primers plus Arm-PCR of CDR3 regions. TCRdb analysed the multiplex PCR reads with MiXCR anew, one entry per CDR3 protein. This sample carries about 430,000 distinct CDR3 sequences, under 25% of them seen once, and the ten largest clones take approximately 15%. As to time point: persistent/refractory GD, antithyroid drugs over 5 years with positive TRAb. The authors made the TCR library using RNA they extracted from PBMCs. The starting material was peripheral blood mononuclear cells (PBMCs), obtained when the disease was refractory, from a patient treated with antithyroid drugs. All receptors come from a female donor with Graves disease.

The V call is TRBV5-6, the J call TRBJ1-1; 8 nucleotides line up with TRBD1. The CDR3 sequence is 15 residues long. Germline V lookup: CDR1 SGHDT, CDR2 YYEEEE. The ends lost 4 bases at V and 1 base at J; junction bases unmatched: 6. The CDR3 sequence: CASSPTDRENTEAFF. Here the CDR3 DNA reads TGTGCCAGCAGCCCAACGGACAGGGAGAACACTGAAGCTTTCTTT. Using reference TRBV5-6 and TRBJ1-1 for the parts outside the CDR3, the full variable domain is DAGVTQSPTHLIKTRGQQVTLRCSPKSGHDTVSWYQQALGQGPQFIFQYYEEEERQRGNFPDRFSGHQFPNYSSELNVNALLLGDSALYLCASSPTDRENTEAFFGQGTRLTVV.

This clonotype was counted ten times or more. The chain carries TRBV20-1 and TRBJ1-5, with 12 nucleotides matching TRBD1. Per germline, CDR1 DFQATT and CDR2 SNEGSKA (reference sequence). This CDR3 contains 14 residues. The junction had 7 bases not matched to a gene; V was cut back by 3 bases and J by 10 bases. The CDR3 region is CSASGGTGGKPQHF. For the CDR3, the DNA is TGCAGTGCTAGTGGGGGGACAGGGGGCAAACCCCAGCATTTT.

The sample holds many counts of this clonotype. The chain links TRBV28 to TRBJ2-5; the D is unclear. The CDR3 totals 12 residues. CDR1 and CDR2 (germline): MDHEN, SYDVKM. The germline V and J ends were trimmed by 8 bases and 5 bases, with 12 bases remaining between them. The DNA of the CDR3 is TGTGCCAGCCGTACGTCATCCGAGACCCAGTACTTC. This codes for CASRTSSETQYF.

This chain joins TRBV20-1 and TRBJ2-1; 8 nucleotides line up with TRBD2. The CDR3 spans 14 residues. The germline gives CDR1 DFQATT, CDR2 SNEGSKA (reference sequence). Germline trimming cut 6 bases from V and 5 bases from J; bases unmatched to any gene: 9. The CDR3 here is CSARAAGGHNEQFF. The DNA of the CDR3 is TGCAGTGCCCGAGCTGCGGGAGGACACAATGAGCAGTTCTTC.

CDR3 protein: CASSFETGGYNEQFF. CDR3 sequence (DNA): TGTGCCAGCAGTTTTGAGACAGGGGGGTACAATGAGCAGTTCTTC. The chain couples TRBV27 to TRBJ2-1; 9 bases match TRBD1. The J segment lost 4 bases and the V segment lost 3 bases, leaving 4 bases of the junction unmatched. The CDR3 consists of 15 residues. Germline CDR1 and CDR2: MNHEY and SMNVEV (reference sequence).

The genes are TRBV19 and TRBJ2-2, with 8 bases aligning to TRBD2. The V and J ends lost 3 bases and 4 bases, in that order; junction bases with no gene match: 4. The CDR3 totals 15 residues. Germline values: CDR1 LNHDA, CDR2 SQIVND (reference sequence). The CDR3 nucleotides are TGTGCCAGTAGTATTAGCGGGACGGGCACCGGGGAGCTGTTTTTT. Translating gives CASSISGTGTGELFF. Full variable domain (outside the CDR3, taken from reference TRBV19 and TRBJ2-2): DGGITQSPKYLFRKEGQNVTLSCEQNLNHDAMYWYRQDPGQGLRLIYYSQIVNDFQKGDIAEGYSVSREKKESFPLTVTSAQKNPTAFYLCASSISGTGTGELFFGEGSRLTVL.

This clonotype occurred a few times. In DNA form, the CDR3 reads TGCAGTGCTGGTCTGACTAGCGGGAGGCACCTCAATGTCGGGGAGCTGTTTTTT. Translated, it gives CSAGLTSGRHLNVGELFF. The chain joins TRBV20-1 to TRBJ2-2, with 13 bases matching TRBD2. The CDR3 length is 18 residues. J gave up 7 bases and V 5 bases, and 16 bases lay outside the gene matches. The germline V gene encodes CDR1 DFQATT and CDR2 SNEGSKA (reference sequence).

This clonotype was observed at least ten times. The chain uses TRBV4-1 and TRBJ2-5, with TRBD1 identical over 7 bases. Germline CDR1 and CDR2: MGHRA and YSYEKL. Trimming took 2 bases from V and 1 from J; bases not matched to a gene: 1. The CDR3 length is 14 residues. CDR3 sequence: CASSQWTGQETQYF. The DNA for the CDR3 is TGCGCCAGCAGCCAATGGACAGGCCAAGAGACCCAGTACTTC.

This clonotype was detected many times. The CDR3 spells CASSESYYGFGQVTYEQYF. The CDR3 DNA reads as TGTGCCAGCAGTGAATCTTATTATGGATTCGGACAGGTTACCTACGAGCAGTACTTC. The chain uses TRBV2 and TRBJ2-7; 7 positions agree with TRBD1. V dropped 2 bases and J dropped 2; count of bases not matched to a gene: 18. The germline CDR1 and CDR2 sequences are SNHLY and FYNNEI. There are 19 residues in the CDR3.

The table lists this clonotype with many counts. The rearrangement uses TRBV28 and TRBJ1-5, with D unclear. The V gene lost 6 bases and the J gene lost 4 bases, with 7 bases spanning the gap. This CDR3 has 12 residues. Germline values: CDR1 MDHEN, CDR2 SYDVKM. The CDR3 DNA sequence: TGTGCCAGCAGCACACCTAATCAGCCCCAGCATTTT. Residues: CASSTPNQPQHF.

As to this clonotype: The conserved phenylalanine or tryptophan is not found at the CDR3 terminus, so this likely reflects a read error. This sequence joins TRBV11-3 and TRBJ2-2, with unresolved D. CDR3 length equals 16 residues. Trimming cost V 3 bases and J 1 base, with 12 bases left between them. Germline CDR1 is SGHNT and CDR2 is YENEEA. The CDR3 DNA follows: TGTGCCAGCAGCTTGAATGGCGGAGTGAACACCGGGGAGCTGTTTCTT. It is translated as CASSLNGGVNTGELFL.

This clonotype was picked up a small number of times. The chain employs TRBV7-9 and TRBJ2-1; D perhaps matches TRBD1 (6 bases). V was trimmed by 3 bases and J by 7 bases, leaving 31 bases between them. Germline V CDR1 and CDR2: SEHNR, FQNEAQ (reference sequence). The length of the CDR3 is 20 residues. CDR3 residues: CASSLGRYRVEKARRNEQFF. Written as DNA, the CDR3 is TGTGCCAGCAGCTTGGGCCGTTACAGGGTGGAGAAAGCCCGGAGAAATGAGCAGTTCTTC. The full variable domain, with the rest looked up from reference TRBV7-9 and TRBJ2-1, is DTGVSQNPRHKITKRGQNVTFRCDPISEHNRLYWYRQTLGQGPEFLTYFQNEAQLEKSRLLSDRFSAERPKGSFSTLEIQRTEQGDSAMYLCASSLGRYRVEKARRNEQFFGPGTRLTVL.

This clonotype came up many times. CDR3 DNA: TGTGCCATCAAAGAGGGGACAGGGGATGAAAAACTGTTTTTT. Encoded protein: CAIKEGTGDEKLFF. This chain uses TRBV28 with TRBJ1-4, with 10 bases that match TRBD1. The V gene end was trimmed by 10 bases and the J gene end by 6 bases; junction bases not matched to a gene: 8. Germline CDR1 MDHEN, CDR2 SYDVKM. This CDR3 is 14 amino acids long.

The genes are TRBV6-2 or TRBV6-3 and TRBJ2-7, with 7 bases lining up with TRBD1. Germline CDR1 MNHEY, CDR2 SVGEGT. The CDR3 loop spans 14 amino acids. Trimming cost V 5 bases and J 4 bases; bases outside gene matches: 8. CDR3 coding DNA: TGTGCCAGCAGTCCGGGACAGAAGACTTACGAGCAGTACTTC. Translated, it gives CASSPGQKTYEQYF.

This chain connects TRBV7-9 to TRBJ2-2, with 11 bases fitting TRBD2. CDR3 length equals 15 residues. The V segment lost 4 bases and the J segment 6 bases; nucleotides outside the gene matches: 4. Germline-derived CDR1 and CDR2 are SEHNR and FQNEAQ (reference sequence). CDR3 sequence reads: CASSYSGRAPGELFF. The CDR3 nucleotides are TGTGCCAGCAGCTATAGCGGGAGGGCCCCCGGGGAGCTGTTTTTT. The variable domain in full, with the rest retrieved from reference TRBV7-9 and TRBJ2-2, is DTGVSQNPRHKITKRGQNVTFRCDPISEHNRLYWYRQTLGQGPEFLTYFQNEAQLEKSRLLSDRFSAERPKGSFSTLEIQRTEQGDSAMYLCASSYSGRAPGELFFGEGSRLTVL.

The chain carries TRBV27 and TRBJ2-7, with 7 bases fitting TRBD2. This CDR3 comprises 16 residues. Losses at the gene ends were 5 bases for V and 3 bases for J; bases not matched to a gene: 13. The V gene's germline CDR1 is MNHEY and CDR2 SMNVEV (reference sequence). In DNA form, the CDR3 reads TGTGCCAGCAGTCCTCCCCCGGGGGGAGCGGACTACGAGCAGTACTTC. Amino acids: CASSPPPGGADYEQYF.

This clonotype was recorded many times. The rearrangement links TRBV28 to TRBJ2-7; maybe TRBD2 (5 bases). Trimming stripped 4 bases from V and 2 bases from J, with 18 bases between. The CDR3 is made up of 16 amino acids. The germline V gene has CDR1 MDHEN and CDR2 SYDVKM. The CDR3 sequence is CASSSSLAEYTYEQYF. In nucleotides, the CDR3 is TGTGCCAGCAGTTCCTCTCTAGCCGAGTATACCTACGAGCAGTACTTC.

The table lists this clonotype with a few counts. The CDR3 sequence is CASSQRPPGQALEQYF. Here the CDR3 DNA reads TGCGCCAGCAGCCAAAGACCCCCGGGACAAGCCCTCGAGCAGTACTTC. V usage is TRBV4-1 and J usage is TRBJ2-7, with D tentatively TRBD1 (6 bases). V lost 2 bases and J 6 bases, leaving 20 bases between the germline ends. The CDR3 loop spans 16 amino acids. In germline, CDR1 is MGHRA, CDR2 YSYEKL.

This clonotype was detected a few times. This CDR3 is CSASETQSLTF. The CDR3 region has the DNA TGCAGTGCGAGCGAGACTCAGAGTCTCACCTTC. The chain links TRBV20-1 to TRBJ1-2; D unresolved. V lost 6 bases and J lost 13, with 18 bases in between. Germline V gene data show CDR1 as DFQATT and CDR2 as SNEGSKA (reference sequence). This CDR3 has 11 amino acids.

Only a few counts were recorded for this clonotype. The V gene is TRBV20-1, the J gene TRBJ1-6; D might be TRBD1 (5 bases). The CDR3 sequence is 14 residues long. V shed 2 bases and J shed 6 bases, with 11 bases lying between them. Germline-derived CDR1 and CDR2 are DFQATT and SNEGSKA (reference sequence). CDR3 region: CSARPGGSNSPLHF. The CDR3 DNA reads as TGCAGTGCTAGACCTGGGGGGAGTAATTCACCCCTCCACTTT.